Here is one T cell receptor (beta chain) with its context. In the CD4+ fraction, cells were divided into CD45RA+ naive and CD45RA-negative memory subsets. The germline V gene has CDR1 SGHDN and CDR2 FVKESK. The CDR3 spans 16 residues. The V gene lost 0 bases and the J gene lost 4 bases, with 13 bases spanning the gap. Every subset's genomic DNA went evenly onto several immunoSEQ plates. The data were produced by immunoSEQ multiplex PCR, yet TCRdb's version contains in-frame clones alone and is incomplete. The table includes fewer than 400,000 clones, around 67% detected once. The sample comes from a study of shared clonotypes between healthy human individuals.

This TCR was recovered from a man aged 25-45 years in good health. The sequenced sample consisted of memory CD4+ T cells sorted from blood. Stated subset: CD45RA-negative fraction. V gene TRBV14 combines with J gene TRBJ2-1; D remains unclear. The CDR3 sequence is CASSQDLPVAYNEQFF. The CDR3 DNA follows: TGTGCCAGCAGCCAAGATCTCCCGGTGGCTTACAATGAGCAGTTCTTC.